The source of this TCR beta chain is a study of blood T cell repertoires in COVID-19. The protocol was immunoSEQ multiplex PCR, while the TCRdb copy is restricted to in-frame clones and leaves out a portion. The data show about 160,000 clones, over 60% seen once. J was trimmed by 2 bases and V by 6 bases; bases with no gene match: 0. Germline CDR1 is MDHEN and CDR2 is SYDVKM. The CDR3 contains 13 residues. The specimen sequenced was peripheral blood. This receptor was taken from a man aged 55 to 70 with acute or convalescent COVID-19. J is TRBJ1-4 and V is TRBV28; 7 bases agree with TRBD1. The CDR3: CASRGQTNEKLFF. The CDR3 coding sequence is TGTGCCAGCAGGGGACAGACTAATGAAAAACTGTTTTTT.